The next 10 T cell receptor beta chains were all read from a single sample in a study of T-cell reconstitution after alpha-beta-depleted transplantation in children. TCRbeta library preparation incorporated unique molecular identifiers. MiXCR, run by TCRdb on the PCR reads, gives a single entry per CDR3 protein. The sample lists approximately 510,000 distinct CDR3 sequences, 18% occurring once. Source: PBMCs from the stem cell graft donor, taken from the stem cell graft. These receptors originate from a human donor who donated a stem cell graft to a child with acute lymphoblastic leukemia.

The J gene is TRBJ1-2, the V gene TRBV4-1, with TRBD1 matching over 7 bases. This CDR3 comprises 16 residues. The germline gives CDR1 MGHRA, CDR2 YSYEKL. With 2 bases clipped from V and 8 bases from J, the junction kept 14 bases outside the gene matches. The DNA of the CDR3 is TGCGCCAGCAGCCAAAGAAGAGTACAGGGGAAGTTAGGCTACACCTTC. It encodes CASSQRRVQGKLGYTF.

This clonotype was counted between two and nine times. The chain uses TRBV5-1 and TRBJ2-3; 12 nucleotides align to TRBD2. The CDR3 has 15 residues. The germline CDR1 and CDR2 sequences are SGHRS and YFSETQ. The J segment lost 4 bases and the V segment lost 4 bases, leaving 4 bases of the junction unmatched. The CDR3 loop is CASSPRLAGADTQYF. The DNA of the CDR3 is TGCGCCAGCAGCCCGAGACTAGCGGGAGCAGATACGCAGTATTTT.

CDR3 in amino acids: CASSLWTVGTDTQYF. The CDR3 bases are TGTGCCAGCAGCTTGTGGACAGTCGGCACAGATACGCAGTATTTT. The chain couples TRBV5-5 to TRBJ2-3; a possible D gene is TRBD1 (6 bases). Germline loops: CDR1 SGHKS, CDR2 YYEKEE (reference sequence). V was shortened by 1 base and J by 1 base, with 10 bases between the two germline ends. The CDR3 is 15 amino acids.

The CDR3 bases are TGTGCCAGCAGCAAACAAAGGACAGAGAGCTCCTACAATGAGCAGTTCTTC. Translating it yields CASSKQRTESSYNEQFF. The chain has TRBV7-3 and TRBJ2-1, with TRBD1 as a possible D gene (6 bases). The length of the CDR3 is 17 residues. Germline V gene data show CDR1 as SGHTA and CDR2 as FQGTGA. V lost 5 bases and J 0 bases, leaving 17 bases between the germline ends.

J is TRBJ2-1 and V is TRBV10-2, with D perhaps matching TRBD2 (6 bases). Germline assignment: CDR1 WSHSY and CDR2 SAAADI. Trimming removed 2 bases from V and 3 bases from J, with 8 bases in between. This CDR3 has 14 amino acids. The CDR3 DNA reads as TGCGCCAGCAGTGAGAACGGGGGCTACAATGAGCAGTTCTTC. Translation gives CASSENGGYNEQFF.

In this sample, this clonotype turned up a few times. The rearrangement joins TRBV5-1 to TRBJ2-7; possible D gene TRBD1, 5 bases. Germline V CDR1 and CDR2: SGHRS, YFSETQ. The V gene lost 4 bases and the J gene lost 4 bases, with 12 bases spanning the gap. This CDR3 region has 13 residues. Here the CDR3 DNA reads TGCGCCAGCAGCCCTCCAGGGATTTACGAGCAGTACTTC. It is translated as CASSPPGIYEQYF.

The J gene is TRBJ1-1, the V gene TRBV4-2, with 7 nucleotides matching TRBD1. The germline CDR1 and CDR2 sequences are LGHNA and YNFKEQ. Trimming took 1 base from V and 5 from J; bases not matched to a gene: 13. The CDR3 extends over 17 amino acids. The CDR3, as DNA: TGTGCCAGCAGCCAAGGATTTATTCAGGGGGAAGGGACTGAAGCTTTCTTT. This codes for CASSQGFIQGEGTEAFF.

The chain employs TRBV5-1 and TRBJ1-5; possibly TRBD1 for D (5 bases). Germline V lookup: CDR1 SGHRS, CDR2 YFSETQ. The CDR3 runs to 15 residues. Trimming removed 4 bases at V and 1 base at J, with 12 bases between. Here the CDR3 DNA reads TGCGCCAGCAGCCCTGACTGGGGGAGCAATCAGCCCCAGCATTTT. Its protein product is CASSPDWGSNQPQHF.

This clonotype was counted only a few times. The gene calls are TRBV12-3 or TRBV12-4 and TRBJ2-7; 14 nucleotides align to TRBD2. This CDR3 is 16 amino acids long. Trimming took 5 bases from V and 3 from J; bases not matched to a gene: 6. The CDR3: CASSPGTSGSIYEQYF. The CDR3 nucleotides read TGTGCCAGCAGTCCAGGGACTAGCGGGAGTATCTACGAGCAGTACTTC.

This clonotype was found many times. This chain connects TRBV3-1 to TRBJ2-3; 14 positions agree with TRBD2. The trim removed 4 bases at V and 2 bases at J, leaving 5 bases unmatched. This CDR3 has 17 amino acids. Germline CDR1 LGHDT, CDR2 YNNKEL (reference sequence). In nucleotides, the CDR3 is TGTGCCAGCAGCCCTCGACTAGCGGGAGGGCCCACAGATACGCAGTATTTT. Translating it yields CASSPRLAGGPTDTQYF.